The clone carrying this T cell receptor beta chain showed up just a few times. Its antigen is as yet unknown. With 2 bases removed from V and 7 bases from J, the gap between germline ends came to 17 bases. The CDR3 sequence is 14 residues long. Germline CDR1 and CDR2: DFQATT and SNEGSKA (reference sequence). The record originates from a study of T-cell memory formation after mild COVID-19. Study-level points and caveats: CD4+ contracting clones lay mainly in CM and EM, CD8+ ones in EMRA.

TCRdb processed the 5' RACE reads anew with MiXCR; each CDR3 protein has one entry. The sample shows approximately 240,000 distinct CDR3 sequences, 16% of them seen only once. This chain links TRBV20-1 with TRBJ1-1, with D possibly matching TRBD1 (5 bases). This TCR came from a man aged 18 to 30 who had mild COVID-19 (a few samples of this study predate the infection). Cell type and time point are not known. Sequences were obtained from PBMCs or a T cell subset sorted from them (not recorded which). The CDR3 is CSARSGTLRNEAFF. The CDR3 coding sequence is TGCAGTGCTAGATCAGGGACCTTAAGGAATGAAGCTTTCTTT.